Listed here are 12 T cell receptor beta chains from one sample, sequenced in a study of CD8 T cells in ankylosing spondylitis. Study-wide results and caveats: Characteristic, it appeared, of ankylosing spondylitis blood was a TCR beta motif of roughly 8 highly homologous variants.

These receptors have no identified antigens. TCRdb reprocessed the 5' RACE reads via MiXCR and lists one record per CDR3 protein. The sample carries fewer than 550,000 distinct CDR3 sequences, about 5% recorded once. The specimen was blood, either unsorted or a sorted T cell fraction (not recorded which). Receptors originate from a male donor with ankylosing spondylitis.

This clonotype appeared many times. This CDR3 reads CASSKRTVPNTEAFF. DNA of the CDR3: TGTGCCAGCAGCAAGAGGACAGTCCCGAACACTGAAGCTTTCTTT. The chain couples TRBV12-3 or TRBV12-4 to TRBJ1-1; D perhaps matches TRBD1 (6 bases). V shed 6 bases and J shed 1 base, with 15 bases lying between them. The CDR3 has 15 amino acids.

Ten or more counts support this clonotype. The rearrangement joins TRBV18 to TRBJ2-2, with D perhaps TRBD1 (5 bases). This CDR3 contains 15 residues. V was shortened by 3 bases and J by 0 bases, with 8 bases between the two germline ends. Germline CDR1 reads KGHSH; CDR2 reads LQKENI. CDR3 bases: TGTGCCAGCTCACCCACAGGACCGAACACCGGGGAGCTGTTTTTT. Translating it yields CASSPTGPNTGELFF.

The chain joins TRBV15 to TRBJ2-6; D remains ambiguous. The CDR3 is made up of 15 amino acids. V lost 5 bases and J lost 0, with 8 bases in between. CDR1 is LNHNV, CDR2 YYDKDF, per germline (reference sequence). CDR3 bases: TGTGCCACCAGCCCAGTGGGCTCTGGGGCCAACGTCCTGACTTTC. Residues: CATSPVGSGANVLTF.

This clonotype was counted ten times or more. The V gene is TRBV9, the J gene TRBJ1-4, with 7 bases that match TRBD1. V shed 2 bases and J 7 bases; nucleotides not matched to a gene: 8. The CDR3 sequence is 15 residues long. Germline V gene lookup returns CDR1 SGDLS and CDR2 YYNGEE. The CDR3 protein is CASSVGKGAIEKLFF. In DNA form, the CDR3 reads TGTGCCAGCAGCGTTGGGAAGGGGGCGATTGAAAAACTGTTTTTT. Full variable domain (missing parts from reference TRBV9 and TRBJ1-4): DSGVTQTPKHLITATGQRVTLRCSPRSGDLSVYWYQQSLDQGLQFLIQYYNGEERAKGNILERFSAQQFPDLHSELNLSSLELGDSALYFCASSVGKGAIEKLFFGSGTQLSVL.

A few counts support this clonotype. This chain uses TRBV6-5 with TRBJ2-1; D unresolved. V gave up 6 bases and J gave up 7 bases, with 10 bases separating them. The germline gives CDR1 MNHEY, CDR2 SVGAGI. CDR3 size: 12 residues. CDR3 bases: TGTGCCAGCAGCGCTACCATGAATGAGCAGTTCTTC. Protein: CASSATMNEQFF.

The table lists this clonotype with many counts. V gene TRBV20-1 combines with J gene TRBJ1-1; no definite D call. This CDR3 region has 15 residues. In germline, CDR1 is DFQATT, CDR2 SNEGSKA (reference sequence). V gave up 0 bases and J gave up 4 bases, with 15 bases separating them. Written as DNA, the CDR3 is TGCAGTGCTAGAGATAGGCGGAATCCCCCCACTGAAGCTTTCTTT. Translated: CSARDRRNPPTEAFF.

This clonotype occurred many times. The CDR3 DNA reads as TGTGCCAGCAGCTTAGTGGGGACAGGGGGCGAAAACATTCAGTACTTC. The encoded protein is CASSLVGTGGENIQYF. The chain carries TRBV7-2 and TRBJ2-4; 12 nucleotides agree with TRBD1. There are 16 residues in the CDR3. The germline gives CDR1 SGHTA, CDR2 FQGNSA. Losses at the gene ends were 1 base for V and 5 bases for J; bases not matched to a gene: 3.

This clonotype was counted at least ten times. The rearrangement links TRBV9 to TRBJ2-7; D gene uncertain. The V end was cut by 4 bases, the J end by 3 bases, with 8 bases between. Per germline, CDR1 SGDLS and CDR2 YYNGEE. The CDR3 consists of 12 residues. CDR3 bases: TGTGCCAGCAGCCTAAATCACTACGAGCAGTACTTC. Its protein is CASSLNHYEQYF.

This clonotype has a count of ten or more. The gene calls are TRBV9 and TRBJ2-3, with D perhaps TRBD2 (6 bases). From germline, CDR1 is SGDLS and CDR2 YYNGEE. There are 16 residues in the CDR3. V was shortened by 4 bases and J by 0 bases, with 15 bases between the two germline ends. The CDR3 is CASSSGHGGSTDTQYF. In DNA, the CDR3 is TGTGCCAGCAGCTCAGGCCACGGGGGAAGCACAGATACGCAGTATTTT. Based on the CDR3 plus reference TRBV9 and TRBJ2-3, the full variable domain is DSGVTQTPKHLITATGQRVTLRCSPRSGDLSVYWYQQSLDQGLQFLIQYYNGEERAKGNILERFSAQQFPDLHSELNLSSLELGDSALYFCASSSGHGGSTDTQYFGPGTRLTVL.

This clonotype was detected ten times or more. The chain carries TRBV15 and TRBJ1-5; D not certain. Per germline, CDR1 LNHNV and CDR2 YYDKDF (reference sequence). CDR3 size: 14 residues. V was cut by 2 bases and J by 5 bases, with 10 bases left in between. The CDR3 sequence is CATSRTSVDQPQHF. For the CDR3, the DNA is TGTGCCACCAGCAGAACATCGGTGGATCAGCCCCAGCATTTT.

This clonotype was recorded at least ten times. This chain connects TRBV20-1 to TRBJ2-7; D is possibly TRBD1 or TRBD2 (7 bases each). The CDR3 extends over 13 amino acids. Germline-derived CDR1 and CDR2 are DFQATT and SNEGSKA (reference sequence). Deletions cut 3 bases from V and 4 bases from J, with 13 bases between. CDR3 sequence reads: CSASNRGGYEQYF. The CDR3 bases are TGCAGTGCTAGCAACAGGGGAGGGTACGAGCAGTACTTC.

In its sample, this clonotype was seen many times. The chain carries TRBV10-3 and TRBJ1-3; D is uncertain. Germline CDR1 is ENHRY and CDR2 is SYGVKD. The CDR3 contains 13 residues. Trimming took 3 bases from V and 2 from J, leaving 5 bases between them. DNA for the CDR3: TGTGCCATCAGTGAAGTCACTGGAAACACCATATATTTT. Its translation: CAISEVTGNTIYF.